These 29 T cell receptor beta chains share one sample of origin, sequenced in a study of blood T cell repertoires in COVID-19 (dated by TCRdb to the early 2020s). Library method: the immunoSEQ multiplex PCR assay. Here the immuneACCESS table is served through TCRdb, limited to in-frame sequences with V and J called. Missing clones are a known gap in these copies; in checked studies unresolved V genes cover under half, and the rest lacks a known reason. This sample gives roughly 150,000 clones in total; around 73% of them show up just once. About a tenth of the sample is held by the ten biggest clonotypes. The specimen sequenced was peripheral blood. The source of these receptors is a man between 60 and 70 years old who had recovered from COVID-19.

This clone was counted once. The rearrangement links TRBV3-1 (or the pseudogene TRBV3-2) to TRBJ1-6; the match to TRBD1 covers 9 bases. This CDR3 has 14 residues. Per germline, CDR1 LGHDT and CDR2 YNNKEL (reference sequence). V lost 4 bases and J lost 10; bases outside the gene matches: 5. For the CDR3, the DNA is TGTGCCAGCAGCCTAGGACAGGGGCTCTCACCCCTCCACTTT. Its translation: CASSLGQGLSPLHF.

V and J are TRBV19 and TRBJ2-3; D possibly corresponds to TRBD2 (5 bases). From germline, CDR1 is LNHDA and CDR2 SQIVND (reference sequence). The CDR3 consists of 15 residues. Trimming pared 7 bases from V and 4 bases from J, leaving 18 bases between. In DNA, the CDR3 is TGTGCCAGTACCCCTCGGGAAGGCCTCGCAGATACGCAGTATTTT. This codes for CASTPREGLADTQYF.

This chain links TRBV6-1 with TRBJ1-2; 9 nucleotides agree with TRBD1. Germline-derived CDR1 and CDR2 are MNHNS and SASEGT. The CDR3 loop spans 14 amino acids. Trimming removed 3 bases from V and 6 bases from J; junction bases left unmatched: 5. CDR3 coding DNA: TGTGCCAGCAGTGACGCGGGACAGGGCCATGGCTACACCTTC. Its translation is CASSDAGQGHGYTF.

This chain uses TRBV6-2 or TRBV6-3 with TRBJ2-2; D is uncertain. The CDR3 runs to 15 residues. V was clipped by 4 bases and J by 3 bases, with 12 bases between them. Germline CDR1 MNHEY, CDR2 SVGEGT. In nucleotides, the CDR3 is TGTGCCAGCAGTTTAAACCAGGTGGACACCGGGGAGCTGTTTTTT. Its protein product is CASSLNQVDTGELFF.

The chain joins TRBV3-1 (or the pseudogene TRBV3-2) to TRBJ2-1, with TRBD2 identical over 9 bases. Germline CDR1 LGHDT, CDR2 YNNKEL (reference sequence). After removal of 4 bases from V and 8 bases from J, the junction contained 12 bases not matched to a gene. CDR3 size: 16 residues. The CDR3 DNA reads TGTGCCAGCAGCCCGAGCTTCCCACAGCGGGAGGATGAGCAGTTCTTC. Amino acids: CASSPSFPQREDEQFF.

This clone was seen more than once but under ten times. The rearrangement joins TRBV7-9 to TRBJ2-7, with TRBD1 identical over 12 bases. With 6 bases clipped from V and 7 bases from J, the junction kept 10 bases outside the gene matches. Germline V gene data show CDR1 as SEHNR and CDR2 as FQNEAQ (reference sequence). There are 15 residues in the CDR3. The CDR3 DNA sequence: TGTGCCAGCAGACCGGGACAGGGGGCCGCTCGTGAGCAGTACTTC. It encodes CASRPGQGAAREQYF.

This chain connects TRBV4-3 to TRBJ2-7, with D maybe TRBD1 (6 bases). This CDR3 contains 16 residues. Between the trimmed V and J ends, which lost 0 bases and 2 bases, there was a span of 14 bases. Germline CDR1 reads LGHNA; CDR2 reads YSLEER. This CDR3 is CASSQERSRGPYEQYF. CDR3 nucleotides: TGCGCCAGCAGCCAAGAAAGAAGCAGGGGCCCCTACGAGCAGTACTTC.

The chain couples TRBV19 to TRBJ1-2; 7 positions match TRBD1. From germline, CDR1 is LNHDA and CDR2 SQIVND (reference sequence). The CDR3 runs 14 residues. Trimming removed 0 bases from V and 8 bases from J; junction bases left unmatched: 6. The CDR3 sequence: CASSIDQGGRGYTF. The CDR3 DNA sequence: TGTGCCAGTAGTATAGATCAAGGGGGCCGAGGCTACACCTTC.

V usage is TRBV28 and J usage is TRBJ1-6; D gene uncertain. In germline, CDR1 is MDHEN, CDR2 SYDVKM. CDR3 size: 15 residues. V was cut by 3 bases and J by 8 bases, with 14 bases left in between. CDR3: CASSLETVSYSPLHF. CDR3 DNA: TGTGCCAGCAGTTTGGAGACGGTATCTTATTCACCCCTCCACTTT.

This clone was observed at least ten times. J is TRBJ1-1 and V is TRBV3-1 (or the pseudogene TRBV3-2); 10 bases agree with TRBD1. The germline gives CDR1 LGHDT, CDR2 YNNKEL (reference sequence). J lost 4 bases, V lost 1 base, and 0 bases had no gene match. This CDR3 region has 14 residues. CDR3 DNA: TGTGCCAGCAGCCAAGGGACAGGGGGCACTGAAGCTTTCTTT. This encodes CASSQGTGGTEAFF.

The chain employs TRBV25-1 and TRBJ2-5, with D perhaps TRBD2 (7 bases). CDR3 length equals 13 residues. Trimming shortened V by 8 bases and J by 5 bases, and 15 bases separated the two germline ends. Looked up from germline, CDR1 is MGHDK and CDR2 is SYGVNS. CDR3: CASCRGGRETQYF. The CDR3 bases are TGTGCCAGCTGTAGGGGGGGTCGGGAGACCCAGTACTTC.

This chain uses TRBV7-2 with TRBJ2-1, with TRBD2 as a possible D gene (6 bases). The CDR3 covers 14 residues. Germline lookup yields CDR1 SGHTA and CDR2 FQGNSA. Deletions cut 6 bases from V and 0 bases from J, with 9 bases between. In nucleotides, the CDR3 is TGTGCCAGCAGGGGCGGGGCCTCCTACAATGAGCAGTTCTTC. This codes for CASRGGASYNEQFF.

CDR3 protein: CASSFERDNQPQHF. In DNA, the CDR3 is TGTGCCAGCAGCTTCGAACGGGACAATCAGCCCCAGCATTTT. The gene calls are TRBV7-8 and TRBJ1-5; D not certain. V was shortened by 3 bases and J by 3 bases, with 9 bases between the two germline ends. The CDR3 spans 14 residues. Germline CDR1 reads SGHVS; CDR2 reads FQNEAQ.

Here the CDR3 reads CATESSGGFTDTQYF. CDR3 bases: TGTGCCACCGAAAGTAGCGGGGGATTCACAGATACGCAGTATTTT. V usage is TRBV3-1 (or the pseudogene TRBV3-2) and J usage is TRBJ2-3; TRBD2 matches 9 bases. J gave up 2 bases and V 10 bases, and 10 bases lay outside the gene matches. Germline-derived CDR1 and CDR2 are LGHDT and YNNKEL (reference sequence). The CDR3 has 15 amino acids.

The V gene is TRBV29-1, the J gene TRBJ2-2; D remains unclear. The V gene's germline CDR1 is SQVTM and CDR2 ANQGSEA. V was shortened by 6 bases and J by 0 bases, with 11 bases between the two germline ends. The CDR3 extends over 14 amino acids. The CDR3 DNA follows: TGCAGCGTGGCCGTTACCTCGAACACCGGGGAGCTGTTTTTT. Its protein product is CSVAVTSNTGELFF.

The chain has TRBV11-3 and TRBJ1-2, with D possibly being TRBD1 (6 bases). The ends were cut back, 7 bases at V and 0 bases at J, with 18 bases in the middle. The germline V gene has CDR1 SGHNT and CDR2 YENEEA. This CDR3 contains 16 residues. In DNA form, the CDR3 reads TGTGCCAGCATCCACCCGGGGGGGCGGACTAACTATGGCTACACCTTC. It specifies CASIHPGGRTNYGYTF. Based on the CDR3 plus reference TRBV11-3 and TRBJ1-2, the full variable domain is EAGVVQSPRYKIIEKKQPVAFWCNPISGHNTLYWYLQNLGQGPELLIRYENEEAVDDSQLPKDRFSAERLKGVDSTLKIQPAELGDSAVYLCASIHPGGRTNYGYTFGSGTRLTVV.

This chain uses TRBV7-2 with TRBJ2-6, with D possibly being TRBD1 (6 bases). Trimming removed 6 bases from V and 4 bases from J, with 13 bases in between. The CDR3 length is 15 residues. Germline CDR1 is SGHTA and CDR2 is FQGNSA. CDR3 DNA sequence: TGTGCCAGCAGTTACACAGGGTCCGGGGCCAACGTCCTGACTTTC. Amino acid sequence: CASSYTGSGANVLTF.

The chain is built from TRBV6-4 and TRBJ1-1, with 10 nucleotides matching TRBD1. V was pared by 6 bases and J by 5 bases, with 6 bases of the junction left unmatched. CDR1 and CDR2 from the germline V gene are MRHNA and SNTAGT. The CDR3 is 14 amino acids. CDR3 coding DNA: TGTGCCAGCAGGAAAGACAGGGGGCTTACTGAAGCTTTCTTT. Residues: CASRKDRGLTEAFF.

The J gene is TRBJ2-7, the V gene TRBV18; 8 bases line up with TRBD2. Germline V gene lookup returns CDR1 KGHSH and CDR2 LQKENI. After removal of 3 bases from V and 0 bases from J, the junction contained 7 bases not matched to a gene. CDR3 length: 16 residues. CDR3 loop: CASSPAGGLSSYEQYF. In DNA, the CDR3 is TGTGCCAGCTCACCGGCGGGGGGTCTAAGCTCCTACGAGCAGTACTTC.

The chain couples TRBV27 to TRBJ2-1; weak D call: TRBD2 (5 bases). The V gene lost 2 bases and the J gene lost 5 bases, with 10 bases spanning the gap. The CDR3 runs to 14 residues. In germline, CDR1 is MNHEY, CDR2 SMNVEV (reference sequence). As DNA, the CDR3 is TGTGCCAGCAGTTTAGCCCGAGGGAACAATGAGCAGTTCTTC. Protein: CASSLARGNNEQFF.

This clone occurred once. CDR3 loop: CASLAGASTGELFF. The CDR3 DNA reads TGTGCCAGCCTAGCGGGAGCAAGCACCGGGGAGCTGTTTTTT. V is TRBV19 and J is TRBJ2-2; the match to TRBD2 covers 10 bases. The CDR3 is 14 amino acids. Losses at the gene ends were 9 bases for V and 4 bases for J; bases not matched to a gene: 5. Germline V gene lookup returns CDR1 LNHDA and CDR2 SQIVND (reference sequence).

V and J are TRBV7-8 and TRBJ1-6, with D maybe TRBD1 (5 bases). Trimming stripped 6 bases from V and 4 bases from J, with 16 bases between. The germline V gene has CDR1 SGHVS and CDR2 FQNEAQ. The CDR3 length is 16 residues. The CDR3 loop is CASSSAGRRYNSPLHF. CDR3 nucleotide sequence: TGTGCCAGCAGTTCTGCGGGACGTAGATATAATTCACCCCTCCACTTT.

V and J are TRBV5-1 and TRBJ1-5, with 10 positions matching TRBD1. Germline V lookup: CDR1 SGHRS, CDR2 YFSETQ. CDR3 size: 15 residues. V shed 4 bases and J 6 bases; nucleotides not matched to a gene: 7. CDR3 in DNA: TGCGCCAGCAGCACCGGGACAGGGGATAGTCAGCCCCAGCATTTT. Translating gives CASSTGTGDSQPQHF.

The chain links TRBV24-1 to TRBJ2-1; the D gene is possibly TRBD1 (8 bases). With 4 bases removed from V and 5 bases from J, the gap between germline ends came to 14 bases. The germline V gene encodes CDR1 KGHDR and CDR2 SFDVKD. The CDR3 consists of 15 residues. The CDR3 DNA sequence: TGTGCCACCAGTGAATACAGGGGGGGACACAATGAGCAGTTCTTC. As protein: CATSEYRGGHNEQFF.

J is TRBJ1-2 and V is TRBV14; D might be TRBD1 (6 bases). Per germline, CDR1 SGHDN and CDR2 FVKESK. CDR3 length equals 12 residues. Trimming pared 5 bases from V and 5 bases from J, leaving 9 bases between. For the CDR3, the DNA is TGTGCCAGCAGCGCAGGGGCATATGGCTACACCTTC. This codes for CASSAGAYGYTF.

The CDR3 loop reads CASSARDSSNSPLHF. The DNA of the CDR3 is TGTGCCAGCTCAGCGCGGGACAGCTCCAATTCACCCCTCCACTTT. V and J are TRBV18 and TRBJ1-6; TRBD1 aligns across 7 bases. There are 15 residues in the CDR3. V was pared by 5 bases and J by 7 bases, with 8 bases of the junction left unmatched. The germline gives CDR1 KGHSH, CDR2 LQKENI.

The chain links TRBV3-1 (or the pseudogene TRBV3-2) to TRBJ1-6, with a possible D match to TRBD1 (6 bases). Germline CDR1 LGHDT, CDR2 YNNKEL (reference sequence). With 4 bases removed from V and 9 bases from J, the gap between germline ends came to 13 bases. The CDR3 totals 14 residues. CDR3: CASSLGQWASPLHF. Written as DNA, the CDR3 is TGTGCCAGCAGCCTCGGACAGTGGGCTTCACCCCTCCACTTT.

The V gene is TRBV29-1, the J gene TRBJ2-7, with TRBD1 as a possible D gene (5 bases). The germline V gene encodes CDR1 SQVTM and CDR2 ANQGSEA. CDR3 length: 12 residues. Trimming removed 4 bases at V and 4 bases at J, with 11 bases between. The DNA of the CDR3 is TGCAGCGTTGTGGGGCAGGGTTACGAGCAGTACTTC. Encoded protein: CSVVGQGYEQYF.

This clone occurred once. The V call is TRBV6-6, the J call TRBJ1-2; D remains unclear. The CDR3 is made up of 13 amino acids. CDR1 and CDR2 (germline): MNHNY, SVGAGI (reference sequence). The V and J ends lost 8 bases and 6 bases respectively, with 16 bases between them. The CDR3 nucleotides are TGTGCCAGCGGGTTGGAGGGTTGGAATGGCTACACCTTC. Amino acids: CASGLEGWNGYTF.